The 27 T cell receptor beta chains below were found in one sample sequenced in a study of OX40 agonist ivuxolimab in advanced cancers. Generated by immunoSEQ multiplex PCR, the TCRdb table keeps only in-frame clones and is missing some. The repertoire consists of about 69,000 clones, with 90% occurring once and the leading ten covering over 9.5%. The sample here was CD4+ or CD8+ T cells sorted from blood, taken in a trial of the OX40 agonist ivuxolimab. All receptors derive from an adult with an advanced solid tumor such as melanoma, head and neck, liver or kidney cancer.

Concerning this clone: At one of its ends the junction is not consistent with the germline gene, which may arise from a read error. V is TRBV18 and J is TRBJ2-7; D call uncertain. The CDR3 is 15 residues long. Germline V gene data show CDR1 as KGHSH and CDR2 as LQKENI. DNA of the CDR3: TGTGCCAGCTCACGGCTCTTTGGGCCCTCCGACGAGCAGTACTTC. Its protein is CASSRLFGPSDEQYF.

The J gene is TRBJ2-7, the V gene TRBV5-5; TRBD2 agrees at 9 bases. CDR3 length equals 18 residues. Germline-derived CDR1 and CDR2 are SGHKS and YYEKEE (reference sequence). Trimming at V came to 2 bases and at J to 6 bases, leaving 18 bases not matched to a gene. The CDR3 DNA is TGTGCCAGCAGCTTTCCGCGCAGCGGGAGGCCCAGAGACGGCGAGCAGTACTTC. This translates into CASSFPRSGRPRDGEQYF.

This clone was observed once. The chain links TRBV4-3 to TRBJ2-3, with D possibly TRBD2 on 6 matching bases. With 6 bases removed from V and 6 bases from J, the gap between germline ends came to 13 bases. CDR3 length equals 13 residues. The V gene's germline CDR1 is LGHNA and CDR2 YSLEER. This chain's CDR3 is CASRSSGGDTQYF. CDR3 DNA sequence: TGCGCCAGCAGGAGTAGCGGAGGGGATACGCAGTATTTT.

The chain combines TRBV2 with TRBJ1-2; a weak D match, TRBD1 (6 bases). V dropped 1 base and J dropped 8 bases, with 14 bases sitting between them. The CDR3 has 14 amino acids. The germline V gene encodes CDR1 SNHLY and CDR2 FYNNEI. CDR3 amino acids: CASSEGWTALGYTF. The CDR3 coding sequence is TGTGCCAGCAGTGAAGGGTGGACAGCGCTGGGCTACACCTTC.

Note on this clone: Germline is not matched at one junction end, which may reflect a read error. The V gene is TRBV15, the J gene TRBJ2-2, with D perhaps TRBD2 (6 bases). This CDR3 contains 17 residues. The germline gives CDR1 LNHNV, CDR2 YYDKDF (reference sequence). The CDR3 loop reads CATSRPVGGTKTGELFF. The CDR3 coding sequence is TGTGCCACCAGCAGACCCGTTGGGGGGACGAAGACCGGGGAGCTGTTTTTT.

This clone was counted between two and nine times. CDR3 amino acids: CASSPPDASDEQFF. The CDR3 coding sequence is TGTGCCAGCAGCCCCCCCGACGCCTCAGATGAGCAGTTCTTC. V and J are TRBV9 and TRBJ2-1; D uncertain. CDR1 is SGDLS, CDR2 YYNGEE, per germline. This CDR3 comprises 14 residues. V lost 4 bases to trimming and J lost 8 bases, with 16 bases between them.

The chain carries TRBV19 and TRBJ1-5, with no clear D. V was shortened by 4 bases and J by 5 bases, with 15 bases between the two germline ends. This CDR3 is built from 15 residues. Germline V gene data show CDR1 as LNHDA and CDR2 as SQIVND (reference sequence). Written as DNA, the CDR3 is TGTGCCAGTAGTAATCGGGTCCTGGGAGATCAGCCCCAGCATTTT. Its protein is CASSNRVLGDQPQHF. Supplemented by reference TRBV19 and TRBJ1-5, the full variable domain reads DGGITQSPKYLFRKEGQNVTLSCEQNLNHDAMYWYRQDPGQGLRLIYYSQIVNDFQKGDIAEGYSVSREKKESFPLTVTSAQKNPTAFYLCASSNRVLGDQPQHFGDGTRLSIL.

The V gene is TRBV7-9, the J gene TRBJ1-4; 9 nucleotides line up with TRBD1. The CDR3 runs to 17 residues. V lost 5 bases and J lost 3; bases outside the gene matches: 10. CDR1 and CDR2 (germline): SEHNR, FQNEAQ (reference sequence). The CDR3 sequence: CASSQGTGSRANEKLFF. CDR3 sequence (DNA): TGTGCCAGCAGCCAAGGGACAGGGTCAAGGGCTAATGAAAAACTGTTTTTT.

Worth noting for this clone: An end of the junction differs from the germline gene, which may be a read error. This chain uses TRBV18 with TRBJ1-1; perhaps TRBD1 as D (6 bases). This CDR3 is built from 14 residues. The germline V gene encodes CDR1 KGHSH and CDR2 LQKENI. The CDR3 sequence: CASSPQGGVAEAFF. CDR3 sequence (DNA): TGTGCCAGCTCGCCACAGGGAGGGGTGGCTGAAGCTTTCTTT.

J is TRBJ2-5 and V is TRBV5-1; 7 bases match TRBD2. J lost 5 bases, V lost 2 bases, and 6 bases had no gene match. This CDR3 is 14 amino acids long. The V gene's germline CDR1 is SGHRS and CDR2 YFSETQ. The CDR3 region is CASSFGRGEETQYF. As DNA, the CDR3 is TGCGCCAGCAGCTTTGGGAGGGGCGAGGAGACCCAGTACTTC.

This clone has more than one count but fewer than ten. The chain carries TRBV10-3 and TRBJ1-1; D might be TRBD1 (6 bases). V lost 0 bases and J 6 bases, leaving 17 bases between the germline ends. The CDR3 spans 16 residues. Germline V lookup: CDR1 ENHRY, CDR2 SYGVKD. The CDR3 loop reads CAISESVGGAVAEAFF. The CDR3 bases are TGTGCCATCAGTGAGTCGGTGGGGGGCGCGGTTGCTGAAGCTTTCTTT.

The chain links TRBV6-5 to TRBJ1-1; possible D gene TRBD1, 5 bases. The CDR3 covers 14 residues. Trimming removed 2 bases from V and 3 bases from J, with 10 bases in between. Germline CDR1 and CDR2: MNHEY and SVGAGI. The CDR3, as DNA: TGTGCCAGCAGTTACGAATGGGGGGACACTGAAGCTTTCTTT. Translating gives CASSYEWGDTEAFF.

The chain joins TRBV28 to TRBJ1-4; TRBD1 might be the D (6 bases). The CDR3 runs to 13 residues. Germline V gene data show CDR1 as MDHEN and CDR2 as SYDVKM. V was trimmed by 10 bases and J by 4 bases, leaving 13 bases between them. The CDR3 here is CAITGGGNEKLFF. The CDR3 nucleotides are TGTGCCATAACGGGAGGGGGTAATGAAAAACTGTTTTTT.

V usage is TRBV11-3 and J usage is TRBJ2-1; D perhaps matches TRBD2 (6 bases). CDR3 length equals 14 residues. Trimming removed 3 bases at V and 5 bases at J, with 11 bases between. Germline CDR1 SGHNT, CDR2 YENEEA. This CDR3 reads CASSFRTTDNEQFF. Here the CDR3 DNA reads TGTGCCAGCAGCTTTCGGACTACCGACAATGAGCAGTTCTTC.

This clone was detected only a few times. The chain joins TRBV30 to TRBJ2-7, with 9 nucleotides matching TRBD1. This CDR3 contains 12 residues. Germline CDR1 and CDR2: GTSNPN and SVGIG (reference sequence). The J segment lost 5 bases and the V segment lost 5 bases, leaving 4 bases of the junction unmatched. CDR3 sequence: CAWGTGLDEQYF. In DNA, the CDR3 is TGTGCCTGGGGGACAGGGCTCGACGAGCAGTACTTC.

This clone occurred a few times. V is TRBV19 and J is TRBJ1-2; 7 bases match TRBD1. CDR3 length: 13 amino acids. The trim removed 6 bases at V and 4 bases at J, leaving 5 bases unmatched. Germline assignment: CDR1 LNHDA and CDR2 SQIVND (reference sequence). CDR3 sequence: CASSQGQFYGYTF. CDR3 nucleotides: TGTGCCAGTAGCCAGGGACAGTTCTATGGCTACACCTTC.

The rearrangement links TRBV12-5 to TRBJ2-3, with 9 bases fitting TRBD1. V trimming: 1 base; J trimming: 4 bases; junction bases outside the gene matches: 6. CDR1 and CDR2 (germline): LGHNT, FRNRAP. The CDR3 sequence is 16 residues long. CDR3 amino acids: CASGLALGQGPDTQYF. The CDR3 DNA follows: TGTGCTAGTGGTTTGGCCCTTGGACAGGGGCCAGATACGCAGTATTTT.

V gene TRBV15 combines with J gene TRBJ2-1; TRBD2 aligns across 8 bases. Germline V gives CDR1 LNHNV, CDR2 YYDKDF (reference sequence). The CDR3 consists of 14 residues. V lost 11 bases and J lost 12; bases outside the gene matches: 18. Here the CDR3 reads CAPPSGGFQDVQFF. The CDR3 nucleotides are TGTGCCCCCCCGTCGGGAGGGTTCCAGGACGTGCAGTTCTTC.

This clone was counted once. The rearrangement links TRBV15 to TRBJ2-1, with a tentative D call TRBD2 (5 bases). V was pared by 2 bases and J by 10 bases, with 9 bases between. The germline gives CDR1 LNHNV, CDR2 YYDKDF (reference sequence). This CDR3 has 12 amino acids. This chain's CDR3 is CATSRLLGEQFF. The CDR3 nucleotides are TGTGCCACCAGCAGATTACTAGGAGAGCAGTTCTTC.

This clone is labeled medium-sized. This chain connects TRBV29-1 to TRBJ1-1; D uncertain. The CDR3 has 11 amino acids. Germline V gives CDR1 SQVTM, CDR2 ANQGSEA. Trimming pared 3 bases from V and 1 base from J, leaving 3 bases between. CDR3 amino acids: CSVERNTEAFF. The CDR3 coding sequence is TGCAGCGTTGAGAGGAACACTGAAGCTTTCTTT.

This rearrangement joins TRBV7-8 to TRBJ2-3; TRBD2 matches 10 bases. The germline CDR1 and CDR2 sequences are SGHVS and FQNEAQ. The V and J ends lost 1 base and 6 bases, in that order; junction bases with no gene match: 7. The CDR3 sequence is 16 residues long. The CDR3 region is CASSLVLAGVPDTQYF. CDR3 in DNA: TGTGCCAGCAGCTTAGTGCTAGCGGGAGTCCCTGATACGCAGTATTTT.

DNA for the CDR3: TGCGCCAGCAGCGGGAGAAAGGACAATGAGCAGTTCTTC. Protein sequence: CASSGRKDNEQFF. This rearrangement joins TRBV10-2 to TRBJ2-1; D is possibly TRBD2 (6 bases). The CDR3 runs 13 residues. V dropped 6 bases and J dropped 5 bases, with 11 bases sitting between them. CDR1 is WSHSY and CDR2 is SAAADI in the germline V gene.

CDR3 in amino acids: CALSGQQNTEAFF. The CDR3 region has the DNA TGTGCCCTGTCGGGACAGCAGAACACTGAAGCTTTCTTT. The chain carries TRBV10-3 and TRBJ1-1; 7 bases align to TRBD1. V shed 11 bases, J shed 1 base, and the junction held 7 bases outside the gene matches. This CDR3 has 13 residues. The germline V gene has CDR1 ENHRY and CDR2 SYGVKD.

The chain carries TRBV5-4 and TRBJ1-1; 7 bases fit TRBD1. Germline CDR1 SGHNT, CDR2 YYREEE (reference sequence). The trim removed 5 bases at V and 1 base at J, leaving 8 bases unmatched. CDR3 length equals 15 residues. The CDR3 spells CASRWDSQPNTEAFF. DNA of the CDR3: TGTGCCAGCAGGTGGGACAGCCAACCGAACACTGAAGCTTTCTTT.

This clone was picked up a small number of times. This chain uses TRBV7-2 with TRBJ2-3; D unclear. Germline lookup yields CDR1 SGHTA and CDR2 FQGNSA. Trimming left V 5 bases short and J 4 bases short, with 10 bases between. CDR3 length: 13 residues. This CDR3 reads CASSAPSSDTQYF. CDR3 sequence (DNA): TGTGCCAGCAGCGCCCCGAGTTCAGATACGCAGTATTTT.

The chain employs TRBV7-2 and TRBJ2-5, with D tentatively TRBD2 (5 bases). Looked up from germline, CDR1 is SGHTA and CDR2 is FQGNSA. Deletions cut 2 bases from V and 3 bases from J, with 10 bases between. The CDR3 covers 14 residues. CDR3 region: CASSLSRAKETQYF. The CDR3 DNA follows: TGTGCCAGCAGCTTATCGAGGGCTAAAGAGACCCAGTACTTC.

This chain connects TRBV18 to TRBJ2-3, with 11 bases that match TRBD2. The ends lost 4 bases at V and 3 bases at J; junction bases unmatched: 6. CDR1 and CDR2 (germline): KGHSH, LQKENI. This CDR3 spans 16 amino acids. The CDR3 sequence: CASSQGLAGGTDTQYF. CDR3 sequence (DNA): TGTGCCAGCTCACAAGGACTAGCGGGCGGGACAGATACGCAGTATTTT.